This T cell receptor (beta chain) is from a study of T cell responses to AZD1222 COVID-19 vaccine (dated by TCRdb to the early 2020s). Turning to the overall study: AZD1222 recipients given second doses at about 4 weeks or at about 12 weeks were pooled, since spike-specific TCR depth and breadth were not found to differ between the two schedules. TCR sequencing covered more than 230 trial participants: 200 to 220 given two doses of AZD1222 and 26 given two doses of MenACWY control vaccine. Enrollment into the trials was organized by age into subgroups of 18-55, 56-69 and 70-plus years, and those subgroups contained around 150, 28 and 57 TCR-sequenced participants, respectively.

The CDR3 sequence holds 17 residues, the cysteine and phenylalanine included. The read is trimmed to its CDR3 DNA, 51 bases read in frame from base 1. The germline V gene gives CDR1 as ENHRY and CDR2 as SYGVKD. From V the trimming removes 0 bases and from J it removes 0 bases, while the gene matches leave 3 bases of the junction unaccounted for. The CDR3 regions of human TCRbeta chains were analyzed by immunosequencing. On the study's bioinformatics: TCRs in the repertoires were compared against a reference library of SARS-CoV-2-specific TCRs that had been generated with the MIRA antigen-specificity platform. Breadth meant the fraction of unique TCRs that were SARS-CoV-2-associated, whereas depth meant the fraction of total T cells that were SARS-CoV-2-associated. Using the MIRA data, every spike-specific TCR was mapped to the spike region that the TCR reacted to and assigned to either a CD4 or a CD8 class. Log10-transformed breadth and depth values were compared by one-way ANOVA with Sidak's multiple comparisons tests. What TCRdb holds here is the immuneACCESS table cut down to in-frame rearrangements. Part of the clones is not present; checked against another copy, under half of the missing clones reflect an unresolved V gene, and the others are unexplained. D and trimming come from the DNA, and the V and J calls and clone size come from that table. The sample records 100,000 to 150,000 clones, 88% of which are singletons. Clones ranked in the top ten supply roughly 4% of the sample.

This clone was recorded a few times. Its binding antigen is unknown. Nothing much larger sits one base from this clone, and base qualities are not available. Broad study findings and their caveats: Epitopes outside the regions mutated in the B.1.351 and B.1.1.7 variants were reportedly recognized by nearly half of the unique spike-specific TCRs. Vaccine-associated CD4 TCRs spanned the whole spike protein, with dominant responses in regions 160-218 and 743-854. Conclusions about previously exposed vaccinees are limited because only 5 or 6 AZD1222 recipients were SARS-CoV-2 seropositive at baseline. Because no day 14 peak-response samples were available, repertoires were characterized only after the peak T cell response. Participants were mostly white British, with more females than males. The authors suggested clonal diversity may have been underestimated. The 56-69-year group was small, and its depth increase did not reach significance, likely because of low power. Spike-specific TCR breadth and depth rose significantly after two AZD1222 doses compared with day 0 and with MenACWY recipients.

According to the study, the label for this sample's time point signals: baseline before first vaccination. Samples from vaccinated people were obtained from the UK trials COV001 and COV002, which included a single-blind randomized controlled phase 2/3 trial of AZD1222 (ChAdOx1 nCoV-19) in healthy adults. Trial participant PBMC samples were collected at day 0 and day 28 after the second dose for TCRbeta chain sequencing. This receptor was identified in an adult in good health. This chain joins TRBV10-3 to TRBJ2-4; 9 central bases correspond to TRBD1. The sample in question was peripheral blood, obtained on day 0 of AZD1222 vaccination. The nucleotides read TGTGCCATCAGTGAGTCTGGACAGGGGCGAGCCAAAAACATTCAGTACTTC. Translated, this gives CAISESGQGRAKNIQYF.